This T cell receptor (beta chain) was sequenced during a study of cytomegalovirus exposure and HLA in healthy donors. Regarding the study as a whole: Cytomegalovirus status was reportedly diagnosed by the classifier with high specificity and sensitivity.

Primers: 60 Vbeta forward and 13 Jbeta reverse. Repertoires were generated with immunoSEQ multiplex PCR, while TCRdb's copy carries only in-frame clones and drops some. The sample gives some 89,000 clones, about 85% of which show up once; less than 8% is in the top ten. With regard to this clone: The antigen is not known.

CDR3 size: 14 residues. V lost 6 bases to trimming and J lost 3 bases; unmatched junction nucleotides: 5. CDR1 MNHEY and CDR2 SVGAGI come from the germline V gene. The V gene is TRBV6-5, the J gene TRBJ2-5, with TRBD1 matching over 9 bases. What was sequenced was PBMCs. The sequence came from a man aged 35 to 55 in good health and CMV-seropositive. The CDR3 protein is CASRPTGGEETQYF. CDR3 bases: TGTGCCAGCAGACCGACAGGGGGGGAAGAGACCCAGTACTTC.